Sequencing of this TCR beta chain was carried out in a study of blood T cell repertoires in COVID-19. The overall study: Samples representing acute and convalescent COVID-19 were sourced from the United States, Italy and Spain. The cDNA or gDNA used as material had been derived from T cells, B-cell-depleted T cells, or PBMCs.

In the original processing: Amplifying reference gene primers gave estimates of nucleated cell counts. Clones were read by immunoSEQ multiplex PCR, and TCRdb kept only the in-frame ones, dropping some. V and J calls and clone size follow that table, whereas D and trimming were derived from the DNA. Of 95,000 to 110,000 clones in the sample, roughly 80% are singletons; the top ten hold about 5%. V shed 4 bases and J 5 bases; nucleotides not matched to a gene: 4. The CDR3 runs to 14 residues. Germline CDR1 is KGHDR and CDR2 is SFDVKD. The sequencing sample was made of peripheral blood. This receptor was taken from a man aged 55 to 70 with acute or convalescent COVID-19. The chain recombines TRBV24-1 with TRBJ2-1; 7 bases line up with TRBD2. CDR3 sequence: CATSDRGVNNEQFF. For the CDR3, the DNA is TGTGCCACCAGTGACCGGGGGGTAAACAATGAGCAGTTCTTC.